This T cell receptor (beta chain) was documented in a study of blood T cell repertoires in COVID-19 (TCRdb year 2020). A note on the overall study: ImmuneRACE Cohort 3 recovered participants were defined by two consecutive negative NP/OP PCR tests, healthcare professional clearance, or symptom resolution. Deeply sampled blood TCRbeta repertoires from subjects exposed to, actively infected with, or recovered from COVID-19 were included in the dataset. The samples were drawn from the first 160 participants of the ongoing ImmuneRACE study and from over a thousand subjects provided by 6 global collaborators. Samples covering the acute and convalescent phases of COVID-19 were provided by collaborators in the United States, Italy and Spain. The repertoires were made available in a free public database intended to serve as a resource for research on the immune response to SARS-CoV-2. The prospective study material was composed of cDNA or gDNA derived from T cells, B-cell-depleted T cells, or PBMCs. Nearly every sample came with metadata listing a de-identified subject ID, COVID-19 status, age in years and sex. Where HLA class I and class II types were available, the types were taken from metadata supplied by the sample provider, not from assay-based typing.

The immunoSEQ Assay, a bias-controlled multiplex PCR, was used to amplify TCRbeta CDR3 regions from genomic DNA. As for how the authors treated the data: The number of nucleated cells in each sample was estimated from the amplification of reference gene primers within the assay. To quantify the absolute abundance of each unique TCRbeta CDR3 rearrangement, sequence reads were collapsed and filtered. Productive Simpson clonality was computed per sample as the square root of Simpson's diversity index over productive rearrangements. In its TCRdb copy, this immuneACCESS table keeps in-frame sequences only and misses some clones. Where compared with another copy, unresolved V genes explain less than half of these, and the others have no known cause. V, J and clone size are those of that table, while D and trimming were read from the DNA. For this sample there are approximately 150,000 clones; approximately 79% appear just once. Around a fifth of the sample comes from the top ten.

Comment on this clone: Its antigen is unknown. The input lacks base qualities; no much larger clone sits a single base away.

Participants in the prospective study were aged 18 to 89 years, lived in 20 to 30 United States geographic areas, and enrolled through a virtual design. In the prospective study, participants were assigned to cohorts based on the clinical history participants reported in a screening survey and a study questionnaire. In the prospective study, whole blood, serum and a nasopharyngeal or oropharyngeal swab were collected from each participant by mobile phlebotomists. Over a 2-month period, participants in the prospective study had the option of providing additional blood draws and questionnaires. Prospective study blood samples were shipped either frozen or at room temperature before DNA extraction. Per the germline V gene, SGDLS is the CDR1 and YYNGEE is the CDR2. Spanning cysteine to phenylalanine, the CDR3 consists of 16 amino acids. Only the CDR3 DNA stays, 48 bases, in frame from base 1. A distance of 13 bases separates the germline ends of V and J, which lose 0 bases and 4 bases respectively.

The research as a whole found: The quantity of clinical and demographic metadata differed by source and by participant and was supplied without curation.

This receptor chain uses TRBV9 and TRBJ1-4; no D gene can be assigned with confidence. The sample comprised PBMCs or T cells enriched from blood (not recorded which). The clonotype was recovered from an older woman in a cohort exposed to, infected with or recovered from COVID-19 (not recorded which). The DNA sequence reads TGTGCCAGCAGCGTAGTTGGAGGCGGCCTTAATGAAAAACTGTTTTTT. Translation gives CASSVVGGGLNEKLFF.